Given below is one T cell receptor (beta chain) in context. Its antigen remains unidentified. The entry originates in a study of yellow fever vaccine responses in identical twins. Study conclusions and caveats: Vaccine T cell responses of twins reportedly seemed partly convergent and partly personalized.

The CDR3 sequence is 15 residues long. Trimming took 1 base from V and 8 from J, leaving 12 bases between them. Per germline, CDR1 KGHSH and CDR2 LQKENI. TCRdb fed the RT-PCR reads into MiXCR, producing one record per CDR3 protein. This sample carries around 3,500 distinct CDR3 sequences, 87% of them seen once, and the ten largest clones take approximately 1.6%. The TCR comes from a woman under 30 who received the yellow fever vaccine. The material sequenced was T cells from blood (PBMCs), unsorted or a sorted subset (not recorded which), taken before or after yellow fever vaccination (not recorded which). V gene TRBV18 combines with J gene TRBJ1-6; D remains ambiguous. CDR3 bases: TGTGCCAGCTCACCACTGGGAGAACTTGATTCACCCCTCCACTTT. This sequence encodes CASSPLGELDSPLHF.